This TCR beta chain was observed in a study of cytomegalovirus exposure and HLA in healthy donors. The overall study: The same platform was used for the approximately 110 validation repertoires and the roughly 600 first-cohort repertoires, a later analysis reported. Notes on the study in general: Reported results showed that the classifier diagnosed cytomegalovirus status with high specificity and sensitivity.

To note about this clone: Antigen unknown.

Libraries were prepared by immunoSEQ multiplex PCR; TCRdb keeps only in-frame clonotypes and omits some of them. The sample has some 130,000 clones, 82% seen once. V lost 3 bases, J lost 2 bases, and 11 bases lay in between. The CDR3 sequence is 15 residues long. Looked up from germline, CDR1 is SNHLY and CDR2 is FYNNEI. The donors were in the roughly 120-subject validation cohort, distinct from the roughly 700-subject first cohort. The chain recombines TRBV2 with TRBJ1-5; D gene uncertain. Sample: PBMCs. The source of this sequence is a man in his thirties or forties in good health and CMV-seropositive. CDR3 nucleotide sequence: TGTGCCAGCAGTGATAGAGGGATTGGCAATCAGCCCCAGCATTTT. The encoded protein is CASSDRGIGNQPQHF.